This T cell receptor (beta chain) is from a study of radiation and T cells in renal cell carcinoma. Across the whole study: Nephrectomy followed 15 Gy stereotactic body radiation by 4 weeks. Overall study results and limits: Baseline intratumoral clonotype presence is unknown without pretreatment biopsies. In blood, top tumor clones expanded by 2 weeks, shrinking by 4.

Data came from immunoSEQ multiplex PCR; TCRdb stores just in-frame clones and leaves some out. The sample yields around 60,000 clones, 70% to 80% seen once. The length of the CDR3 is 14 residues. Germline V CDR1 and CDR2: MNHNS, SASEGT. Between the trimmed V and J ends, which lost 7 bases and 6 bases, there was a span of 16 bases. The time point was: blood 2 weeks post-SBRT. The sample's treatment: 15 Gy SBRT to primary tumor, nephrectomy 4 weeks later. The patient's renal cell carcinoma had clear cell pathology. In regard to this clone: The antigen is not known.

Sequenced here: blood, sampled from a patient whose treatment included radiotherapy and nephrectomy. The V and J genes are TRBV6-1 and TRBJ2-1; D perhaps matches TRBD2 (5 bases). The source of this sequence is a man aged 55-75 years with renal cell carcinoma. CDR3 bases: TGTGCCAGCATAAACAGCGGACGATCCAATGAGCAGTTCTTC. This translates into CASINSGRSNEQFF.